A single TCR beta chain is shown here with its context. Its target is not known. The data originate from a study of cytomegalovirus exposure and HLA in healthy donors. Study in general: Prior work identified roughly 120 million unique TCR beta sequences in some 200 million T cells. Study results and limitations: Accurate prediction of most subjects' HLA-A and HLA-B alleles from TCR beta sequences was reported.

PCR was performed using 60 Vbeta and 13 Jbeta primers. Method: immunoSEQ multiplex PCR; TCRdb's copy keeps in-frame clones and lacks some. This sample yields 200,000 to 250,000 clones, of which 77% are seen a single time; approximately 2.6% belongs to the top ten. The germline CDR1 and CDR2 sequences are MRHNA and SNTAGT. V dropped 6 bases and J dropped 1; count of bases not matched to a gene: 5. The CDR3 consists of 14 residues. What was sequenced was PBMCs. The chain employs TRBV6-4 and TRBJ1-1, with 7 bases fitting TRBD1. This receptor was taken from a woman between 55 and 75 years old in good health and CMV-seropositive. CDR3 DNA sequence: TGTGCCAGCAGCGTGGGACAGTCGAACACTGAAGCTTTCTTT. This translates into CASSVGQSNTEAFF.